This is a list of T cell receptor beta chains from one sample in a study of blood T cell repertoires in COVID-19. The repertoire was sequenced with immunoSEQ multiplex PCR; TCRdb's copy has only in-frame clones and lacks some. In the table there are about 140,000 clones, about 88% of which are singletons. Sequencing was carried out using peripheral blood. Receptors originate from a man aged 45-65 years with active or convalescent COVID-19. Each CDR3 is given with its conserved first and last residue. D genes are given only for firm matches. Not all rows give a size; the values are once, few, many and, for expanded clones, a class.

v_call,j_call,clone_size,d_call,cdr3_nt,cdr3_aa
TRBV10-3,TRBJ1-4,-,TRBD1,TGTGCCACAATGCCGGGACAGGCTAATGAAAAACTGTTTTTT,CATMPGQANEKLFF
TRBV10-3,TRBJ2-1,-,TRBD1,TGTGCCATCAGAGGACAGGGGGCCTACAATGAGCAGTTCTTC,CAIRGQGAYNEQFF
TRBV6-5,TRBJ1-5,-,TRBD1,TGTGCCAGCAGCCCCGGGACAGCTAACAATCAGCCCCAGCATTTT,CASSPGTANNQPQHF
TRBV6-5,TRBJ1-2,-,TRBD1,TGTGCCAGCAGTTACTTGCACAGGGGGCGCAACTATGGCTACACCTTC,CASSYLHRGRNYGYTF
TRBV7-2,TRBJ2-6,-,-,TGTGCCAGCAGCTCGTACTCTGGGGCCAACGTCCTGACTTTC,CASSSYSGANVLTF
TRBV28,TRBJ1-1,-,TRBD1,TGTGCCAGCAAAGGAGGTAACAGGGGGCCTACTGAAGCTTTCTTT,CASKGGNRGPTEAFF
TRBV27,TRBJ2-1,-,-,TGTGCCAGCACCCAGGACACGAGCTCCTACAATGAGCAGTTCTTC,CASTQDTSSYNEQFF
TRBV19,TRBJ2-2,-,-,TGTGCCAGTAGTATAGGGCTAGCCTCCACCGGGGAGCTGTTTTTT,CASSIGLASTGELFF
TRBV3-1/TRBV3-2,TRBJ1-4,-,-,TGTGCCAGCAGCCAAGGCTTGCAGGCACAAACTAATGAAAAACTGTTTTTT,CASSQGLQAQTNEKLFF
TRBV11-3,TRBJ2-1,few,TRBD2,TGTGCCAGCAGCTTAGGTCAGCTAGCGGGAGGACGCAGTGAGCAGTTCTTC,CASSLGQLAGGRSEQFF
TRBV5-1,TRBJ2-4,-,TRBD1,TGCGCCAGCAGCTTGGGACCCACAGGGGGCCAAAACATTCAGTACTTC,CASSLGPTGGQNIQYF
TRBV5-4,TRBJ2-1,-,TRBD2,TGTGCCAGCAGCCGGGAGGGGCGAGTGTATGAGCAGTTCTTC,CASSREGRVYEQFF
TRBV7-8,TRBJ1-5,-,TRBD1,TGTGCCAGCGGACAGGGGGCTCGCAATCAGCCCCAGCATTTT,CASGQGARNQPQHF
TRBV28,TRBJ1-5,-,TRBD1,TGTGCCAGCAGAACGACAGGGGGGTTGGGGCAGCCCCAGCATTTT,CASRTTGGLGQPQHF
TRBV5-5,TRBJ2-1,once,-,TGTGCCAGCAGCTTGGGTCCGACGGCTAGCAATGAGCAGTTCTTC,CASSLGPTASNEQFF
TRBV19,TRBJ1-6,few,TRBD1,TGTGCCAGTAAGGCAGGGGGCGGTAATTCACCCCTCCACTTT,CASKAGGGNSPLHF
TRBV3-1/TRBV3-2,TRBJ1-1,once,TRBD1,TGTGCCAGCAGCCAAGAGGGACAGGGTGGCCCTGAAGCTTTCTTT,CASSQEGQGGPEAFF
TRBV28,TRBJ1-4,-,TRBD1,TGTGCCAGCTACAATACAGGGGGGAATGAAAAACTGTTTTTT,CASYNTGGNEKLFF
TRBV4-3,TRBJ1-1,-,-,TGCGCCAGCAGCCAAGACTTTCACGGCACTGAAGCTTTCTTT,CASSQDFHGTEAFF
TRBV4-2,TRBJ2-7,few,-,TGTGCCAGCAGCCAGGAGGGACCCCGAGCCTACGAGCAGTACTTC,CASSQEGPRAYEQYF
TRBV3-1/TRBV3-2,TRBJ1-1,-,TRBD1,TGTGCCAGCAGGCGGACAGGGGGCACTGAAGCTTTCTTT,CASRRTGGTEAFF
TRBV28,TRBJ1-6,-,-,TGTGCCAGCAGGCCCTCTGTCAGGGAAAAAAATTCACCCCTCCACTTT,CASRPSVREKNSPLHF
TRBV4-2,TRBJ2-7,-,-,TGTGCCAGCAGCCAGCGGGACTCGGGGGAGCAGTACTTC,CASSQRDSGEQYF
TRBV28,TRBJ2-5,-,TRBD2,TGTGCCAGCAGACTTGGACTAGCGGGTGGGCAAGAGACCCAGTACTTC,CASRLGLAGGQETQYF
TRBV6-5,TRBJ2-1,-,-,TGTGCCAGCAGCCGATCAGGCCAGTACAATGAGCAGTTCTTC,CASSRSGQYNEQFF
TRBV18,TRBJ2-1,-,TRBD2,TGTGCCAGCTCACCCCGGACTAGCGGAACCTACAATGAGCAGTTCTTC,CASSPRTSGTYNEQFF
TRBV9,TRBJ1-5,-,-,TGTGCCAGCAGCGTGGGCTATAGCAATCAGCCCCAGCATTTT,CASSVGYSNQPQHF
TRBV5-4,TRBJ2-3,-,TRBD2,TGTGCCAGCAGCTTGGGACTAGCCACAGATACGCAGTATTTT,CASSLGLATDTQYF
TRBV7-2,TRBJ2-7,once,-,TGTGCCAGCAGCGGGGGAGGGACAGGCCCCTGGGGGGAGCAGTACTTC,CASSGGGTGPWGEQYF
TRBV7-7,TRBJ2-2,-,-,TGTGCTAGCAGCTTAGGTCGAGCGGGCGGGAACACCGGGGAGCTGTTTTTT,CASSLGRAGGNTGELFF
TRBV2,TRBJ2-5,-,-,TGTGCCAGCAGTGGAAGGAGCCGAGTAGAGACCCAGTACTTC,CASSGRSRVETQYF
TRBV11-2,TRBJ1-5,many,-,TGTGCCAGCAGCTTAGGCAGGGGCGGACAGCCCCAGCATTTT,CASSLGRGGQPQHF
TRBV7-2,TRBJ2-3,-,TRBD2,TGTGCCAGCAGCGCAAGATCTAAGACTAGCGGTTTAAGAAATACGCAGTATTTT,CASSARSKTSGLRNTQYF
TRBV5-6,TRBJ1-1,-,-,TGTGCCAGCAGCTTGAAGGGGCCATTTGAAGCTTTCTTT,CASSLKGPFEAFF
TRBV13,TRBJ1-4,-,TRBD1,TGTGCCAGCAGCCTAGACAGGGCAGGGGAAAAACTGTTTTTT,CASSLDRAGEKLFF
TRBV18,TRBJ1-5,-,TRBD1,TGTGCCAGCTCACCAGGGACAGGGAATCAGCCCCAGCATTTT,CASSPGTGNQPQHF
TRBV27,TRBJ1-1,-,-,TGTGCCAGCAAACGCGGAGGGCCAAACACTGAAGCTTTCTTT,CASKRGGPNTEAFF
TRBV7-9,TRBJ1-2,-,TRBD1,TGTGCCAGCAGCCCTAGAACAGGGGTAAACTATGGCTACACCTTC,CASSPRTGVNYGYTF
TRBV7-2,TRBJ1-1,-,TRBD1,TGTGCCAGCAGCTCACAGGGGTACACTGAAGCTTTCTTT,CASSSQGYTEAFF
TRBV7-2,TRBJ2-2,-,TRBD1,TGTGCCAGCACCAAGACAGGGGCTCGAACCGGGGAGCTGTTTTTT,CASTKTGARTGELFF
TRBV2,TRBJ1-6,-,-,TGTGCCAGCAGTGGTGAGGGATCCTATAATTCACCCCTCCACTTT,CASSGEGSYNSPLHF
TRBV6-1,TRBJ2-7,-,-,TGTGCCAGCAGTGAAGCAGGAAGGAGATCAAGCGAGCAGTACTTC,CASSEAGRRSSEQYF
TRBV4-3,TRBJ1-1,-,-,TGCGCCAGCAGCCAAGATATTACAGGGATCTGGGAAGCTTTCTTT,CASSQDITGIWEAFF
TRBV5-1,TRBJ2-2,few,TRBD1,TGCGCCAGCAGCGACGACAGGGCGGCCACCGGGGAGCTGTTTTTT,CASSDDRAATGELFF
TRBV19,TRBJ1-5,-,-,TGTGCCAGTAGTACCGGGGTACGGCAGCCCCAGCATTTT,CASSTGVRQPQHF
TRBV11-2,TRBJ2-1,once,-,TGTGCCAGCAGCCCCGGACTAAACAATGAGCAGTTCTTC,CASSPGLNNEQFF
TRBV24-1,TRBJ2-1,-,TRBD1,TGTGCCACCAGTGATTCTAGGACAGGGGACAATGAGCAGTTCTTC,CATSDSRTGDNEQFF
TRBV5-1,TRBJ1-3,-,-,TGCGCCAGCAGCTTGACTACAGGCGCCTCTGGAAACACCATATATTTT,CASSLTTGASGNTIYF
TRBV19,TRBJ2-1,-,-,TGTGCCAGTAGTTGGGCGTCAGAGTTCTTC,CASSWASEFF
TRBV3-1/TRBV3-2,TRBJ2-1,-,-,TGTGCCAGCAGCCAAGAGGAAAGGGGCCAGACCAATGAGCAGTTCTTC,CASSQEERGQTNEQFF
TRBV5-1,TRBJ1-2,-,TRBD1,TGCGCCAGCAGCTTGGAGGGGCGCAGGGGGCGCACGGAAGATGGCTACACCTTC,CASSLEGRRGRTEDGYTF